These 9 T cell receptor beta chains originate from one sample sequenced in a study of blood T cells in healthy people across ages. Next came a second PCR, run for about 7 to 12 cycles, which used a sample-barcoded 5' primer along with a J-beta primer mix. One entry per CDR3 protein, called by TCRdb with MiXCR from the 5' RACE reads. The table lists 700,000 to 800,000 distinct CDR3 sequences, roughly 45% of them singletons. Source material: blood. The receptors shown here come from a woman aged 55-75 years in good health.

This clonotype was recorded many times. This rearrangement joins TRBV20-1 to TRBJ1-2; 8 bases are a match to TRBD1. CDR1 is DFQATT and CDR2 is SNEGSKA in the germline V gene (reference sequence). There are 13 residues in the CDR3. J gave up 7 bases and V 5 bases, and 9 bases lay outside the gene matches. CDR3 residues: CSAWSGGERGYTF. CDR3 nucleotides: TGCAGTGCTTGGTCAGGGGGCGAGCGTGGCTACACCTTC.

V usage is TRBV7-2 and J usage is TRBJ2-7; D is ambiguous. Germline CDR1 SGHTA, CDR2 FQGNSA. Trimming stripped 3 bases from V and 7 bases from J, with 10 bases between. The CDR3 is made up of 12 amino acids. Here the CDR3 DNA reads TGTGCCAGCAGCTTTTTCCGCAATGAGCAGTACTTC. Its translation: CASSFFRNEQYF. The full variable domain, with the rest looked up from reference TRBV7-2 and TRBJ2-7, is GAGVSQSPSNKVTEKGKDVELRCDPISGHTALYWYRQSLGQGLEFLIYFQGNSAPDKSGLPSDRFSAERTGGSVSTLTIQRTQQEDSAVYLCASSFFRNEQYFGPGTRLTVT.

The chain carries TRBV20-1 and TRBJ2-1; 8 bases match TRBD2. V was clipped by 5 bases and J by 9 bases; unmatched bases: 9. CDR1 and CDR2 (germline): DFQATT, SNEGSKA (reference sequence). There are 13 residues in the CDR3. CDR3 sequence reads: CSASGTSLREQFF. Written as DNA, the CDR3 is TGCAGTGCTTCCGGGACTAGTTTGCGTGAGCAGTTCTTC.

The chain uses TRBV9 and TRBJ1-4, with a possible D match to TRBD1 (5 bases). The CDR3 is 14 amino acids. Between the trimmed V and J ends, which lost 3 bases and 7 bases, there was a span of 13 bases. Germline-derived CDR1 and CDR2 are SGDLS and YYNGEE. The CDR3 bases are TGTGCCAGCAGCGAGATTGGGGGAGGTGAAAAACTGTTTTTT. It is translated as CASSEIGGGEKLFF.

The V call is TRBV4-1, the J call TRBJ2-4; D is possibly TRBD2 (6 bases). The germline V gene encodes CDR1 MGHRA and CDR2 YSYEKL. V lost 0 bases and J 0 bases, leaving 21 bases between the germline ends. This CDR3 comprises 20 residues. The CDR3 spells CASSQETPLTSRVAKNIQYF. Here the CDR3 DNA reads TGCGCCAGCAGCCAAGAAACCCCCCTCACTAGCAGAGTAGCCAAAAACATTCAGTACTTC.

V and J are TRBV3-1 and TRBJ2-5; D possibly matches TRBD1 or TRBD2 (6 bases each). CDR1 and CDR2 from the germline V gene are LGHDT and YNNKEL (reference sequence). The CDR3 sequence is 12 residues long. V lost 0 bases and J lost 13, with 12 bases in between. CDR3 sequence: CASSQDRGARYF. CDR3 sequence (DNA): TGTGCCAGCAGCCAAGATAGGGGGGCTCGGTACTTC.

This clonotype is a singleton in its sample. V is TRBV10-3 and J is TRBJ2-7, with D perhaps TRBD1 (5 bases). Trimming removed 6 bases at V and 4 bases at J, with 10 bases between. CDR3 length equals 12 residues. From germline, CDR1 is ENHRY and CDR2 SYGVKD. The CDR3 bases are TGTGCCATCAGCCTGACAGAGTACGAGCAGTACTTC. Its protein product is CAISLTEYEQYF.

J is TRBJ2-1 and V is TRBV28, with 9 nucleotides matching TRBD1. Germline CDR1 and CDR2: MDHEN and SYDVKM. The CDR3 loop spans 15 amino acids. The junction had 12 bases not matched to a gene; V was cut back by 6 bases and J by 9 bases. The CDR3 reads CASSPHRGRNVEQFF. DNA of the CDR3: TGTGCCAGCAGCCCTCACAGGGGGCGCAACGTTGAGCAGTTCTTC.

This sequence joins TRBV10-3 and TRBJ1-5; D ambiguous. Germline CDR1 reads ENHRY; CDR2 reads SYGVKD. The V gene lost 0 bases and the J gene lost 9 bases, with 12 bases spanning the gap. The length of the CDR3 is 14 residues. The CDR3 is CAISESGEHRPQHF. DNA for the CDR3: TGTGCCATCAGTGAGTCTGGGGAGCACCGGCCCCAGCATTTT.